The following is a T cell receptor (beta chain) sequence with its context. The sample is drawn from a study of blood T cell repertoires in COVID-19. TCRdb keeps only in-frame clones here, not all; method: immunoSEQ multiplex PCR. This table has some 460,000 clones, roughly 87% appearing once. V was clipped by 4 bases and J by 7 bases, with 10 bases between them. Looked up from germline, CDR1 is SNHLY and CDR2 is FYNNEI. The CDR3 is 12 residues long. The participants were between about 18 and 90 years old and came from some 25 US areas. Input material: PBMCs or T cells enriched from blood (not recorded which). V and J are TRBV2 and TRBJ1-1; D is undetermined. This TCR came from a woman aged 18-29 years who had recovered from COVID-19. The CDR3 nucleotides are TGTGCCAGCAGTGGGTTTACAAGTGAAGCTTTCTTT. This encodes CASSGFTSEAFF.